This is a list of T cell receptor beta chains from one sample in a study of blood T cells in healthy people across ages. TCRdb used MiXCR to reprocess the 5' RACE reads, holding one entry per CDR3 protein. In the table there are about 1.7 million distinct CDR3 sequences, roughly 30% of which are singletons. The sample taken for sequencing was blood. Every receptor here comes from a woman aged 25 to 39 in good health. Both conserved end residues are trimmed from each CDR3. D genes are given only for firm matches.

V gene,D gene,CDR3 protein
TRBV7-9,TRBD1,ASSLGQGIGYT
TRBV29-1,NA,SVRSSGTQETQY
TRBV5-1,TRBD2,ASSLDRGGSTDTQY
TRBV6-5,NA,ASSYAGVGSGANVLT
TRBV28,TRBD2,ASQGGGAREQY
TRBV12-3/TRBV12-4,TRBD2,ASSPGAAKEGGDTQY
TRBV5-6,NA,ASSSHNQPQH
TRBV18,TRBD1,AGSPLGTGKETQY
TRBV4-1,TRBD1,ASSQAGSGQLENIQY
TRBV7-2,TRBD2,ASMREVGEQY
TRBV9,NA,ASSGRGENTEAF
TRBV5-1,NA,ASSSDGPTGANVRT
TRBV29-1,NA,SVHWGNEQF
TRBV7-9,NA,ASSERRAGETQY
TRBV20-1,TRBD2,SAHPGTSGTDTQY
TRBV5-1,NA,ASSLAGSGQF
TRBV2,TRBD1,ASKEQGANEQF
TRBV20-1,TRBD2,SASRLAGAQGEQF
TRBV12-3/TRBV12-4,NA,ASSASYSNQPQH
TRBV12-3/TRBV12-4,TRBD1,ASSSRDSSYKQY
TRBV5-5,NA,ASSPFRAGAHNEQF
TRBV7-3,NA,ASSLQGSSSRNEQF